These 13 T cell receptor beta chains were all obtained from the same sample, sequenced in a study of T cell responses to AZD1222 COVID-19 vaccine. The assay was immunoSEQ multiplex PCR, and TCRdb's table has in-frame clones only and misses some. The table shows 150,000 to 170,000 clones, with roughly 90% occurring only once. Sequenced here: peripheral blood, sampled on day 0 of AZD1222 vaccination. These receptors were collected from an adult in good health.

The genes are TRBV7-2 and TRBJ2-1; D unresolved. Between the trimmed V and J ends, which lost 2 bases and 1 base, there was a span of 12 bases. The CDR3 consists of 16 residues. CDR1 and CDR2 (germline): SGHTA, FQGNSA. The DNA for the CDR3 is TGTGCCAGCAGCTTAACGCAGGCCCTGTCCTACAATGAGCAGTTCTTC. Protein product: CASSLTQALSYNEQFF.

This clone was counted a few times. The chain links TRBV7-9 to TRBJ1-6; 7 nucleotides line up with TRBD1. CDR1 SEHNR and CDR2 FQNEAQ come from the germline V gene (reference sequence). The junction had 6 bases not matched to a gene; V was cut back by 5 bases and J by 8 bases. This CDR3 contains 14 residues. As DNA, the CDR3 is TGTGCCAGCAGCGCAGGGACAGCCCATTCACCCCTCCACTTT. This sequence encodes CASSAGTAHSPLHF.

CDR3 in DNA: TGTGCCAGTAGTCGGACTAGCGGGGGGATCGGGGAGACCCAGTACTTC. Amino acid sequence: CASSRTSGGIGETQYF. The J gene is TRBJ2-5, the V gene TRBV19; 14 bases agree with TRBD2. J gave up 5 bases and V 5 bases, and 7 bases lay outside the gene matches. The CDR3 contains 16 residues. Germline V gives CDR1 LNHDA, CDR2 SQIVND (reference sequence).

J is TRBJ2-7 and V is TRBV5-3; D might be TRBD1 or TRBD2, each matching 5 bases. TRBV5-3 is given ORF status, its function remaining uncertain. Trimming removed 4 bases from V and 3 bases from J, with 17 bases in between. The CDR3 runs to 15 residues. The CDR3 nucleotides are TGTGCCAGAAGCCCATGCTCGGGGACCTACTACGAGCAGTACTTC. Its translation: CARSPCSGTYYEQYF.

The V and J genes are TRBV5-1 and TRBJ2-7; the match to TRBD2 covers 7 bases. J gave up 3 bases and V 4 bases, and 10 bases lay outside the gene matches. The CDR3 sequence is 15 residues long. In germline, CDR1 is SGHRS, CDR2 YFSETQ. CDR3 bases: TGCGCCAGCAGCCTGGGGGGGACTACTAACTACGAGCAGTACTTC. Encoded protein: CASSLGGTTNYEQYF.

J is TRBJ2-5 and V is TRBV3-1 (or the pseudogene TRBV3-2); 9 positions agree with TRBD1. The ends lost 4 bases at V and 4 bases at J; junction bases unmatched: 4. CDR3 size: 14 residues. Germline V CDR1 and CDR2: LGHDT, YNNKEL (reference sequence). CDR3 sequence reads: CASSRRQGVETQYF. For the CDR3, the DNA is TGTGCCAGCAGCCGACGACAGGGGGTAGAGACCCAGTACTTC.

This clone came up a few times. The genes are TRBV5-5 and TRBJ1-4; D call uncertain. This CDR3 contains 14 residues. Germline CDR1 SGHKS, CDR2 YYEKEE (reference sequence). V dropped 4 bases and J dropped 5 bases, with 12 bases sitting between them. The CDR3 coding sequence is TGTGCCAGCAGCCCCATTAACACAAATGAAAAACTGTTTTTT. Encoded protein: CASSPINTNEKLFF.

The V call is TRBV11-1, the J call TRBJ1-3, with D uncertain. The CDR3 runs 14 residues. V lost 3 bases, J lost 2 bases, and 8 bases lay in between. Germline CDR1 SGHAT, CDR2 FQDESV (reference sequence). The CDR3 region has the DNA TGTGCCAGCAGCTTCCGGGAGCCTGGAAACACCATATATTTT. Its protein is CASSFREPGNTIYF.

J is TRBJ1-2 and V is TRBV9, with a weak D call TRBD1 (5 bases). CDR1 is SGDLS, CDR2 YYNGEE, per germline. The ends were cut back, 3 bases at V and 9 bases at J, with 18 bases in the middle. This CDR3 has 14 residues. The CDR3: CASSAPGTGGRYTF. The CDR3 region has the DNA TGTGCCAGCAGCGCACCCGGGACCGGGGGACGCTACACCTTC.

V and J are TRBV12-3 or TRBV12-4 and TRBJ1-2; D gene ambiguous. Trimming removed 8 bases at V and 4 bases at J, with 14 bases between. The CDR3 contains 13 residues. In DNA, the CDR3 is TGTGCCAGCCGCCCCGATTTGATCTATGGCTACACCTTC. Protein: CASRPDLIYGYTF.

The CDR3 loop reads CATSSPGATQPQHF. In DNA form, the CDR3 reads TGTGCCACCAGCAGTCCCGGCGCGACTCAGCCCCAGCATTTT. The chain employs TRBV15 and TRBJ1-5; D ambiguous. V was pared by 3 bases and J by 6 bases, with 12 bases between. Germline CDR1 reads LNHNV; CDR2 reads YYDKDF (reference sequence). The CDR3 is made up of 14 amino acids.

Of note for this clone: Its ends do not fully match the called genes, so a read error is possible. The chain combines TRBV7-7 with TRBJ1-3; D not certain. This CDR3 is 13 amino acids long. Germline CDR1 SSHAT, CDR2 FNYEAQ (reference sequence). In DNA, the CDR3 is TGTGCTAGCAGCCCCGGCCAGGGAAACACCATATATTTT. It encodes CASSPGQGNTIYF.

V and J are TRBV10-3 and TRBJ2-3, with D perhaps matching TRBD1 (5 bases). Germline V gene lookup returns CDR1 ENHRY and CDR2 SYGVKD. The CDR3 length is 13 residues. V lost 2 bases and J lost 3, with 6 bases in between. The CDR3 DNA reads as TGTGCCATCAGTGAGGCAGGGACAGATACGCAGTATTTT. It yields the protein CAISEAGTDTQYF.